Presented here are 19 T cell receptor beta chains from one specimen sequenced in a study of beta chain features in type 1 diabetes. What was sequenced were expressed TCRB transcripts, since all of the isolated RNA had been reverse transcribed. Here immunoSEQ multiplex PCR was the method, and the copy in TCRdb shows in-frame clones only, minus some. The data hold fewer than 650,000 clones, with around 16% observed a single time. The sequencing input was naive CD4+ T cells from blood. The receptors derive from a man in his late teens or twenties in good health.

The rearrangement joins TRBV19 to TRBJ1-5; tentatively, D is TRBD1 (5 bases). This CDR3 region has 15 residues. Germline CDR1 LNHDA, CDR2 SQIVND (reference sequence). V lost 5 bases to trimming and J lost 3 bases, with 14 bases between them. CDR3 DNA sequence: TGTGCCAGTAGTCTCGACCGACAGAACAATCAGCCCCAGCATTTT. Its protein product is CASSLDRQNNQPQHF.

V gene TRBV6-5 combines with J gene TRBJ2-3; D may be TRBD2 (5 bases). There are 12 residues in the CDR3. The germline V gene encodes CDR1 MNHEY and CDR2 SVGAGI. V shed 0 bases and J shed 10 bases, with 8 bases lying between them. The chain's CDR3 is CASSYSRAPQYF. The CDR3 bases are TGTGCCAGCAGTTACTCGAGGGCTCCGCAGTATTTT.

The table lists this clone with a few counts. This sequence joins TRBV6-6 and TRBJ2-3; tentative D call: TRBD2 (6 bases). This CDR3 is 12 amino acids long. The V end was cut by 1 base, the J end by 8 bases, with 7 bases between. CDR1 and CDR2 from the germline V gene are MNHNY and SVGAGI (reference sequence). The CDR3 sequence is CASSYYGGTQYF. DNA for the CDR3: TGTGCCAGCAGTTACTACGGGGGTACGCAGTATTTT.

The chain uses TRBV11-1 and TRBJ2-1; 15 bases line up with TRBD2. The germline V gene has CDR1 SGHAT and CDR2 FQDESV (reference sequence). V was pared by 3 bases and J by 12 bases, with 3 bases of the junction left unmatched. This CDR3 spans 14 amino acids. The CDR3 sequence is CASSFRTSGRVQFF. The CDR3 DNA reads as TGTGCCAGCAGCTTTAGGACTAGCGGGAGGGTGCAGTTCTTC.

The V gene is TRBV7-2, the J gene TRBJ1-1; TRBD1 matches 7 bases. The germline V gene encodes CDR1 SGHTA and CDR2 FQGNSA. V shed 4 bases and J 11 bases; nucleotides not matched to a gene: 10. The CDR3 runs to 13 residues. The CDR3 here is CASSSPYDRVAFF. CDR3 in DNA: TGTGCCAGCAGCTCCCCATACGACAGGGTTGCTTTCTTT. Based on the CDR3 plus reference TRBV7-2 and TRBJ1-1, the full variable domain is GAGVSQSPSNKVTEKGKDVELRCDPISGHTALYWYRQSLGQGLEFLIYFQGNSAPDKSGLPSDRFSAERTGGSVSTLTIQRTQQEDSAVYLCASSSPYDRVAFFGQGTRLTVV.

This clone appeared a few times. The chain is built from TRBV5-1 and TRBJ2-1, with D tentatively TRBD2 (6 bases). V gave up 3 bases and J gave up 3 bases, with 10 bases separating them. The CDR3 covers 14 residues. The germline V gene has CDR1 SGHRS and CDR2 YFSETQ. The CDR3, as DNA: TGCGCCAGCAGCTCGGGACTGATCTACAATGAGCAGTTCTTC. It is translated as CASSSGLIYNEQFF.

The chain's CDR3 is CASSPRGSAYEQYF. In nucleotides, the CDR3 is TGTGCCAGCAGCCCTCGTGGTAGCGCCTACGAGCAGTACTTC. This chain uses TRBV7-2 with TRBJ2-7; tentative D call: TRBD2 (5 bases). The CDR3 runs to 14 residues. Germline values: CDR1 SGHTA, CDR2 FQGNSA. Trimming left V 5 bases short and J 2 bases short, with 13 bases between.

In its sample, this clone was seen a few times. The CDR3 region has the DNA TGTGCCAGCAGTTTGGACACAGTGAACACTGAAGCTTTCTTT. Protein: CASSLDTVNTEAFF. The gene calls are TRBV28 and TRBJ1-1, with D maybe TRBD1 (5 bases). The germline V gene has CDR1 MDHEN and CDR2 SYDVKM. V shed 3 bases and J shed 0 bases, with 8 bases lying between them. This CDR3 is 14 amino acids long.

This clone came up a few times. The gene calls are TRBV4-3 and TRBJ2-1; TRBD2 is a possible D gene (5 bases). V gave up 0 bases and J gave up 3 bases, with 12 bases separating them. The CDR3 runs 16 residues. Germline-derived CDR1 and CDR2 are LGHNA and YSLEER. The CDR3 sequence is CASSQDPERIYNEQFF. In nucleotides, the CDR3 is TGCGCCAGCAGCCAAGATCCCGAGCGGATCTACAATGAGCAGTTCTTC.

The chain recombines TRBV11-2 with TRBJ2-3; possible D gene TRBD1, 6 bases. The CDR3 contains 17 residues. V lost 0 bases, J lost 4 bases, and 17 bases lay in between. From germline, CDR1 is SGHAT and CDR2 FQNNGV. The CDR3, as DNA: TGTGCCAGCAGCTTAGAGGTCTGGGGGCGCGGAGCAGATACGCAGTATTTT. This codes for CASSLEVWGRGADTQYF.

The rearrangement links TRBV28 to TRBJ1-5; D gene uncertain. This CDR3 has 15 amino acids. Trimming removed 1 base at V and 2 bases at J, with 9 bases between. Germline V CDR1 and CDR2: MDHEN, SYDVKM. CDR3 in DNA: TGTGCCAGCAGTTTATTTAAAGTCGGCAATCAGCCCCAGCATTTT. Amino acids: CASSLFKVGNQPQHF.

The sample holds a few counts of this clone. The chain recombines TRBV6-6 with TRBJ2-5, with D perhaps TRBD1 or TRBD2 (6 bases each). The germline V gene has CDR1 MNHNY and CDR2 SVGAGI (reference sequence). V shed 6 bases and J shed 2 bases, with 19 bases lying between them. CDR3 length equals 16 residues. DNA of the CDR3: TGTGCCAGCAGAGGGGGGACGGATGCGGGGCAAGAGACCCAGTACTTC. Translation: CASRGGTDAGQETQYF.

This sequence joins TRBV4-2 and TRBJ2-7; 8 bases agree with TRBD2. CDR1 and CDR2 from the germline V gene are LGHNA and YNFKEQ. Trimming at V came to 3 bases and at J to 6 bases, leaving 7 bases not matched to a gene. There are 14 residues in the CDR3. For the CDR3, the DNA is TGTGCCAGCAGCCATGCCGGGACTAGATCCGAGCAGTACTTC. Its translation is CASSHAGTRSEQYF.

This clone was seen a handful of times. The genes are TRBV7-8 and TRBJ1-2, with TRBD1 matching over 7 bases. The length of the CDR3 is 13 residues. V shed 5 bases and J 5 bases; nucleotides not matched to a gene: 5. Germline V gene lookup returns CDR1 SGHVS and CDR2 FQNEAQ. CDR3 sequence reads: CASSRQGAYGYTF. In nucleotides, the CDR3 is TGTGCCAGCAGCAGACAGGGTGCTTATGGCTACACCTTC.

The CDR3 sequence is CASRQQGGGNEQFF. CDR3 DNA: TGTGCCAGCAGGCAACAGGGCGGGGGGAATGAGCAGTTCTTC. The gene calls are TRBV6-1 and TRBJ2-1; 8 bases align to TRBD2. CDR3 length equals 14 residues. CDR1 is MNHNS and CDR2 is SASEGT in the germline V gene. V dropped 6 bases and J dropped 7; count of bases not matched to a gene: 8.

The chain carries TRBV2 and TRBJ1-4, with a possible D match to TRBD1 (5 bases). Trimming removed 4 bases at V and 7 bases at J, with 13 bases between. CDR1 is SNHLY and CDR2 is FYNNEI in the germline V gene. This CDR3 spans 14 amino acids. Here the CDR3 DNA reads TGTGCCAGCAGTGGGAGGGGCGGCGGTGAAAAACTGTTTTTT. This encodes CASSGRGGGEKLFF.

This clone was observed a handful of times. The genes are TRBV28 and TRBJ2-3; the D gene is possibly TRBD1 (5 bases). V was shortened by 0 bases and J by 4 bases, with 11 bases between the two germline ends. CDR3 size: 15 residues. Germline assignment: CDR1 MDHEN and CDR2 SYDVKM. CDR3 loop: CASSLWGQGADTQYF. CDR3 sequence (DNA): TGTGCCAGCAGTTTATGGGGGCAGGGCGCAGATACGCAGTATTTT.

A few counts support this clone. The rearrangement uses TRBV7-8 and TRBJ1-4, with D unclear. Germline V gives CDR1 SGHVS, CDR2 FQNEAQ. This CDR3 is built from 13 residues. Trimming removed 3 bases at V and 7 bases at J, with 9 bases between. The CDR3 bases are TGTGCCAGCAGCTTCCAAGGGCTTGAAAAACTGTTTTTT. Translating gives CASSFQGLEKLFF.

This clone was recorded a few times. The chain recombines TRBV7-2 with TRBJ2-7, with D perhaps TRBD1 (6 bases). V shed 5 bases and J shed 4 bases, with 21 bases lying between them. The germline V gene has CDR1 SGHTA and CDR2 FQGNSA. This CDR3 contains 16 residues. CDR3 region: CASSRGMDSRGYEQYF. CDR3 nucleotide sequence: TGTGCCAGCAGCAGAGGAATGGACAGCAGAGGATACGAGCAGTACTTC. Looking up the rest from reference TRBV7-2 and TRBJ2-7 gives the full variable domain: GAGVSQSPSNKVTEKGKDVELRCDPISGHTALYWYRQSLGQGLEFLIYFQGNSAPDKSGLPSDRFSAERTGGSVSTLTIQRTQQEDSAVYLCASSRGMDSRGYEQYFGPGTRLTVT.